This T cell receptor beta chain was documented in a study of post-analysis software for immune sequencing data. The overall study: Several disease courses (relapsing-remitting, secondary progressive and progressive-relapsing) of multiple sclerosis were included. Study results and limitations: Strong co-clustering by F measure was evident for samples that had been prepared in the same batch. In patients, TRBV5-6, TRBV5-1 and TRBV20-1 belonged to roughly 5 TRBV segments found more frequently than in controls. Controls showed significantly higher normalized Chao1 diversity than did multiple sclerosis patients.

Researchers reported that TCR beta cDNA libraries carried unique molecular identifiers. Once about 0.85 to 10 million T cells were used, roughly 500,000 cDNA molecules resulted. TCRdb itself ran the PCR reads through MiXCR, one entry per CDR3 protein. The table has some 690,000 distinct CDR3 sequences, 25% to 30% seen once; the top ten hold about 0.5%. This CDR3 has 19 amino acids. Germline V gene lookup returns CDR1 DFQATT and CDR2 SNEGSKA (reference sequence). V gave up 6 bases and J gave up 5 bases, with 35 bases separating them. Turning to this clonotype: The antigen is unknown.

Material for sequencing was blood. The sequence came from a girl between 5 and 17 years old with multiple sclerosis. The V gene is TRBV20-1, the J gene TRBJ2-7; D call uncertain. CDR3: CSASARDRLMGRPPDEQYF. In DNA, the CDR3 is TGCAGTGCGAGTGCTAGGGATAGATTAATGGGCCGGCCTCCTGACGAGCAGTACTTC.